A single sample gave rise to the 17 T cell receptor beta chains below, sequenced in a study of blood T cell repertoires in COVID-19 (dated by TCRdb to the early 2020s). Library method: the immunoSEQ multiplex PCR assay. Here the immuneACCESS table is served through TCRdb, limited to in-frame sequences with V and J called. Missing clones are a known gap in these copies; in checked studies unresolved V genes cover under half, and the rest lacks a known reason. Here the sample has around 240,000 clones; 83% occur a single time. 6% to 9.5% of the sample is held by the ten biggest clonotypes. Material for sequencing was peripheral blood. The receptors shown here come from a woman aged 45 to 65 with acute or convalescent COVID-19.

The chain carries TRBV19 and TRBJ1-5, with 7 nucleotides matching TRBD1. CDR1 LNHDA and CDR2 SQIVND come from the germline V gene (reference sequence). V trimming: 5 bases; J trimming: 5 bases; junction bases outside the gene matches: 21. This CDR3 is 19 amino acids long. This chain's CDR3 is CASSLRTGDISQGDQPQHF. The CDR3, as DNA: TGTGCCAGTAGTCTAAGGACAGGAGACATATCCCAGGGAGATCAGCCCCAGCATTTT.

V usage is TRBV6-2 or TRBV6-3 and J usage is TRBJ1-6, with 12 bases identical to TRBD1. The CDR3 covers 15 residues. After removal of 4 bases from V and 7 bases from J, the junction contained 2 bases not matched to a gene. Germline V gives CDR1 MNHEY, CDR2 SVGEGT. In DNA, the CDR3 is TGTGCCAGCAGTTCAGGGACAGGGGGCAATTCACCCCTCCACTTT. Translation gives CASSSGTGGNSPLHF.

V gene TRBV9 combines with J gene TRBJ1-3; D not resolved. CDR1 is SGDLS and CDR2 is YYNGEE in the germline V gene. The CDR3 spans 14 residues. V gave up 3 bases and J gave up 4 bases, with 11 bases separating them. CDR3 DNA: TGTGCCAGCAGCGGCGGCCGTCAAGGAAACACCATATATTTT. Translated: CASSGGRQGNTIYF.

The CDR3, as DNA: TGCGCCAGCAGCTTCAGAACAGGGGAACAAGAGACCCAGTACTTC. It is translated as CASSFRTGEQETQYF. The chain couples TRBV5-1 to TRBJ2-5; 7 bases map to TRBD1. The CDR3 is made up of 15 amino acids. Germline CDR1 SGHRS, CDR2 YFSETQ. J was trimmed by 2 bases and V by 2 bases; bases with no gene match: 6.

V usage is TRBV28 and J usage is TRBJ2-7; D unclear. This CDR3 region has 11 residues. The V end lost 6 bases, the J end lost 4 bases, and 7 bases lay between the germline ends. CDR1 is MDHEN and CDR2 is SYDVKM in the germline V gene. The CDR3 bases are TGTGCCAGCAGCCGCCAGTACGAGCAGTACTTC. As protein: CASSRQYEQYF.

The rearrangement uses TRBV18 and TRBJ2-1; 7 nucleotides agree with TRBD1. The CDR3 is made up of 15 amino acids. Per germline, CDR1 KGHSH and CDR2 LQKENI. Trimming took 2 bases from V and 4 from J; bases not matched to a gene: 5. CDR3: CASSPWDSVYNEQFF. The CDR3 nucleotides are TGTGCCAGCTCACCATGGGACAGCGTATACAATGAGCAGTTCTTC.

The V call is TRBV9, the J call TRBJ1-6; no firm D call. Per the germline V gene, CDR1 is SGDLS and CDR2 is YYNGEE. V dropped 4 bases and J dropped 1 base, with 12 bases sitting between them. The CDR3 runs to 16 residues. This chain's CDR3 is CASSPTPGSYNSPLHF. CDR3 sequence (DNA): TGTGCCAGCAGCCCAACCCCGGGTTCCTATAATTCACCCCTCCACTTT.

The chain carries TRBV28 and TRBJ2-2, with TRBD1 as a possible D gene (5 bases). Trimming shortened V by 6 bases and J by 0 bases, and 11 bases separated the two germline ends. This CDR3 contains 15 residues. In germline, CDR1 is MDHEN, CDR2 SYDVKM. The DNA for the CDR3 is TGTGCCAGCAGCCGGACACTGACGAACACCGGGGAGCTGTTTTTT. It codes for CASSRTLTNTGELFF.

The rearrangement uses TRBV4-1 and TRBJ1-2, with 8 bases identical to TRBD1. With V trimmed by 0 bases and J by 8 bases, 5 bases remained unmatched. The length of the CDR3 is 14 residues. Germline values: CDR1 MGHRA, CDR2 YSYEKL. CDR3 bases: TGCGCCAGCAGCCAAGATTGGGCAGGGGGCGGCTACACCTTC. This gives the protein CASSQDWAGGGYTF.

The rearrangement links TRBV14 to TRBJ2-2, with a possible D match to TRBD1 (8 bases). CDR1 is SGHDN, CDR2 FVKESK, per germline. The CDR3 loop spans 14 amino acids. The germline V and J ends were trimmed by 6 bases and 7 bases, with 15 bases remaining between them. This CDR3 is CASSRTGRGGELFF. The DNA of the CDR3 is TGTGCCAGCAGTCGGACAGGGAGGGGCGGGGAGCTGTTTTTT.

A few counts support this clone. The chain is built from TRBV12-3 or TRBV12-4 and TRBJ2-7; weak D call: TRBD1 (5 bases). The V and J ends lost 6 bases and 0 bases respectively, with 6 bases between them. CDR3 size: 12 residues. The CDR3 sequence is CASRQGSYEQYF. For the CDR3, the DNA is TGTGCCAGCAGGCAGGGCTCCTACGAGCAGTACTTC.

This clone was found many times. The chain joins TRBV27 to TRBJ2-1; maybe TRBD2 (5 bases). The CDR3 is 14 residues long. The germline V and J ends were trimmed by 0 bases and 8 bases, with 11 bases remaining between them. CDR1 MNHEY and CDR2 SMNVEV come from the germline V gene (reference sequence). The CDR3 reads CASSLSSGSDEQFF. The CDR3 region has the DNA TGTGCCAGCAGTTTATCATCGGGTAGCGATGAGCAGTTCTTC.

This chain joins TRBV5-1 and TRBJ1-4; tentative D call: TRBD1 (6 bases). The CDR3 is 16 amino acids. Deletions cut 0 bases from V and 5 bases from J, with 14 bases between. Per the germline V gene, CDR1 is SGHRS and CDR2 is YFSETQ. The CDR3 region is CASSLVNGGLNEKLFF. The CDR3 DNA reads TGCGCCAGCAGCTTGGTGAATGGGGGCTTGAATGAAAAACTGTTTTTT.

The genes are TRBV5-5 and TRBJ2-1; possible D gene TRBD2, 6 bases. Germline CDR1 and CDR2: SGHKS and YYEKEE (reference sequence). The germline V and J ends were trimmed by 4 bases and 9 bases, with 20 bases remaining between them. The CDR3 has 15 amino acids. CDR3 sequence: CASSHTRQEGGEQFF. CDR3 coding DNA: TGTGCCAGCAGCCACACCCGCCAGGAGGGAGGTGAGCAGTTCTTC.

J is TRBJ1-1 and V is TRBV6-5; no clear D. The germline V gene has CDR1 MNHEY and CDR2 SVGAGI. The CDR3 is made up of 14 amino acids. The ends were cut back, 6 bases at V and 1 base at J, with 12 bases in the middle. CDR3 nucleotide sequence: TGTGCCAGCAGCGTCGCCTTAGAGAACACTGAAGCTTTCTTT. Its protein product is CASSVALENTEAFF.

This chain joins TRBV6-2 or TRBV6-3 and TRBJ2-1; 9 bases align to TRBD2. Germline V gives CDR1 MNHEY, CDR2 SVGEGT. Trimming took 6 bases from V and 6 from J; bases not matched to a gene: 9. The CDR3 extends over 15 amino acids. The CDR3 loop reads CASSLLGLASNEQFF. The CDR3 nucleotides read TGTGCCAGCAGCCTGCTCGGACTAGCGTCCAATGAGCAGTTCTTC.

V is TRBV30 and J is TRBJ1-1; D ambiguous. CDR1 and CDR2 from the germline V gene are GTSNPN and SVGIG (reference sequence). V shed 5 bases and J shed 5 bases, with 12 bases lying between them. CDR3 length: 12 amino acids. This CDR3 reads CAWGSAMTEAFF. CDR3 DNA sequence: TGTGCCTGGGGATCCGCGATGACTGAAGCTTTCTTT.